One sample yielded the 4 T cell receptor beta chains listed below, sequenced in a study of T-cell reconstitution after alpha-beta-depleted transplantation in children. The library targeted TCRbeta and was prepared with unique molecular identifiers. TCRdb analysed the PCR reads with MiXCR anew, one entry per CDR3 protein. The sample consists of 200,000 to 250,000 distinct CDR3 sequences, around 9.5% of them appearing once. The specimen comprised PBMCs from the stem cell graft donor, sampled from the stem cell graft. All receptors come from a human donor who donated a stem cell graft to a child with acute lymphoblastic leukemia.

This clonotype was counted many times. CDR3 in amino acids: CASSLVLGGTEAFF. Here the CDR3 DNA reads TGTGCCAGCAGCTTAGTGTTGGGGGGCACTGAAGCTTTCTTT. V is TRBV7-9 and J is TRBJ1-1, with D maybe TRBD1 (5 bases). This CDR3 has 14 amino acids. The V end lost 1 base, the J end lost 4 bases, and 10 bases lay between the germline ends. Germline V CDR1 and CDR2: SEHNR, FQNEAQ (reference sequence). Supplemented by reference TRBV7-9 and TRBJ1-1, the full variable domain reads DTGVSQNPRHKITKRGQNVTFRCDPISEHNRLYWYRQTLGQGPEFLTYFQNEAQLEKSRLLSDRFSAERPKGSFSTLEIQRTEQGDSAMYLCASSLVLGGTEAFFGQGTRLTVV.

This clonotype was counted ten times or more. V and J are TRBV9 and TRBJ2-4; D possibly corresponds to TRBD1 (5 bases). Germline V lookup: CDR1 SGDLS, CDR2 YYNGEE. This CDR3 is built from 14 residues. Trimming pared 0 bases from V and 10 bases from J, leaving 14 bases between. This chain's CDR3 is CASSVGGRDSIQYF. CDR3 sequence (DNA): TGTGCCAGCAGCGTAGGGGGCCGCGACAGTATTCAGTACTTC.

The V gene is TRBV30, the J gene TRBJ2-3; 11 nucleotides align to TRBD2. Per the germline V gene, CDR1 is GTSNPN and CDR2 is SVGIG (reference sequence). The J segment lost 0 bases and the V segment lost 0 bases, leaving 11 bases of the junction unmatched. The CDR3 has 19 amino acids. CDR3 region: CAWSVGLAGGPLSTDTQYF. The CDR3 nucleotides read TGTGCCTGGAGTGTAGGGCTAGCGGGGGGCCCCCTCAGCACAGATACGCAGTATTTT.

The rearrangement links TRBV4-3 to TRBJ1-2, with TRBD1 matching over 9 bases. Per the germline V gene, CDR1 is LGHNA and CDR2 is YSLEER. The CDR3 has 15 residues. V gave up 0 bases and J gave up 8 bases; unmatched junction bases: 7. CDR3: CASSQDYRGLRGYTF. In nucleotides, the CDR3 is TGCGCCAGCAGCCAAGATTACAGGGGGCTACGAGGCTACACCTTC.